Detailed here is one TCR beta chain. Its antigen is currently not known. Base-call qualities are not available, and no considerably larger clone is one nucleotide away. V gives up 6 bases and J gives up 3 bases, and the segment between their germline ends measures 12 bases. Its CDR3 holds 13 amino acids, cysteine through phenylalanine. Of all the DNA, just the CDR3 is kept, 39 bases in frame from base 1. Via the germline V gene, CDR1 is SGHTA and CDR2 FQGNSA. These data belong to a study of regulatory T cells in long-lasting Graves disease (dated by TCRdb to the early 2020s). Background for the entire study: Persistent Graves' disease was defined as antithyroid drug treatment for over 5 years with persistently positive TSH receptor autoantibodies. Persistent Graves' disease patients were compared with newly diagnosed Graves' disease patients by peripheral blood TCR sequencing and RNA sequencing. The study was registered as a clinical trial and conducted in China. A total of roughly 35 samples underwent TCR sequencing: around 13 from persistent and about 20 from newly diagnosed Graves' disease patients. Antithyroid drugs had been taken for 8.5 to 11 years on average by persistent Graves' disease patients in the clinical cohort. Results the study describes overall, beyond this receptor: Sequencing and analysis were restricted to the TCR beta chain. Preferential use of TRBV28, TRBJ1-2 and TRBJ2-5 was observed in persistent disease, whereas TRBV20-1 and TRBJ2-1 were favored in newly diagnosed disease. More public clonotypes were shared among persistent patients (2,741) than among newly diagnosed patients (over 900). The study examined only peripheral blood because the primary lesion, thyroid tissue, could not be accessed. Compared with newly diagnosed patients, persistent Graves' disease patients had lower TCR Shannon entropy and fewer highly expanded clones, which suggests clonal expansion. The authors acknowledged the small sample size as a limitation that may reduce accuracy.

Library creation used multiplex PCR. Sequencing took place on an Illumina HiSeq 4000. iRepertoire HTBI primers and Arm-PCR amplification of CDR3 regions were used to construct TCR beta libraries. PCR products were gel purified before sequencing. From the authors' description of their analysis: Across samples, around 58 TRBV and around 15 TRBJ segments were identified and used for gene usage analysis of CDR3 amino acid clonotypes. COPE and FqMerger were used to merge filtered high-quality paired reads into contigs. BLAST was used to align contigs to the IMGT TRBV, TRBD and TRBJ reference genes, and CDR3 was defined following IMGT. Highly expanded clones were defined as clonotypes with a frequency above 0.1%. Repertoire diversity was measured by Shannon entropy, and V-J evenness by the Gini coefficient. Public clonotypes were defined as clonotypes shared by more than one individual. The public reads were quality trimmed at Q25 with fastp and then assembled into clones with MiXCR by TCRdb, keeping productive beta chains. Duplicate CDR3 protein sequences are folded into a single record with the most common DNA and genes. The V and J calls shown here were made by TCRdb, not taken from the authors' results. For this sample there are a few hundred thousand distinct CDR3 sequences; roughly a quarter appear just once. Approximately 26% of the sample rests with the top ten.

Taken with the paper, the label for time point translates to: persistent/refractory GD, antithyroid drugs over 5 years with positive TRAb. RNA was extracted from PBMCs in TRIzol for both TCR sequencing and RNA sequencing. Graves' disease was diagnosed according to American Thyroid Association guidelines. Patients for the study were recruited at an endocrinology department in Xi'an, China. Each patient gave around 9 milliliters of peripheral blood, collected in an EDTA anticoagulant tube. Ficoll Paque Plus density gradient separation was used to isolate PBMCs, and no further T cell sorting was done. An Agilent 2100 Bioanalyzer and agarose gel were used to check RNA quality, and a NanoDrop 2000 was used to measure RNA concentration.

The source was peripheral blood mononuclear cells (PBMCs), collected when the disease was refractory, from a patient treated with antithyroid drugs. The chain was built from TRBV7-2 and TRBJ2-7, with the D gene not clear enough to name. This receptor was taken from a female donor with Graves disease. In nucleotides, the sequence is TGTGCCAGCAGACCGGACGGCCACTACGAGCAGTACTTC. It encodes CASRPDGHYEQYF.